The subject of this entry is one T cell receptor beta chain. What it recognizes is unknown. These data come from a study of tumor-infiltrating lymphocytes in primary liver carcinoma. Study-wide background: The number of productive TCRbeta reads per sample ranged from roughly 3.5 to 7.13 million and was similar across tissue types.

Co-extraction of RNA and DNA was performed on roughly 20-34 mg of unsorted bulk tissue. No patient had received treatment, and all had chronic HBV infection. Samples were taken from five separate regions (per tumor). The study, taken as a whole, reports: No more than about 8-24% of top clones could be seen in all five tumor regions.

Germline lookup yields CDR1 MDHEN and CDR2 SYDVKM. This CDR3 contains 16 residues. V gave up 4 bases and J gave up 3 bases; unmatched junction bases: 10. A constant-region primer primed TCR beta cDNA synthesis from 400 to 550 ng of total RNA. TCR beta libraries came from three nested multiplex PCR rounds using slightly modified ARM-PCR. The first two PCR rounds, roughly 9 cycles each, used TRBV1-TRBV30 forward primers and a C-beta reverse primer. TCRdb recomputed calls from the multiplex PCR reads with MiXCR, one row per CDR3 protein. The sample lists 100,000 to 150,000 distinct CDR3 sequences, roughly three fifths occurring once.

This TCR was recovered from an older woman with primary liver carcinoma and hepatitis B virus infection. The chain recombines TRBV28 with TRBJ2-3; TRBD2 aligns across 7 bases. Sequences were obtained from liver tumor tissue from sampling region 3. Documented subset: tumor region T3, left-lateral pole. The CDR3 coding sequence is TGTGCCAGCAGTTCCCAAGCGGGACGGGGTACAGATACGCAGTATTTT. It encodes CASSSQAGRGTDTQYF. The full variable domain, with the rest looked up from reference TRBV28 and TRBJ2-3, is DVKVTQSSRYLVKRTGEKVFLECVQDMDHENMFWYRQDPGLGLRLIYFSYDVKMKEKGDIPEGYSVSREKKERFSLILESASTNQTSMYLCASSSQAGRGTDTQYFGPGTRLTVL.